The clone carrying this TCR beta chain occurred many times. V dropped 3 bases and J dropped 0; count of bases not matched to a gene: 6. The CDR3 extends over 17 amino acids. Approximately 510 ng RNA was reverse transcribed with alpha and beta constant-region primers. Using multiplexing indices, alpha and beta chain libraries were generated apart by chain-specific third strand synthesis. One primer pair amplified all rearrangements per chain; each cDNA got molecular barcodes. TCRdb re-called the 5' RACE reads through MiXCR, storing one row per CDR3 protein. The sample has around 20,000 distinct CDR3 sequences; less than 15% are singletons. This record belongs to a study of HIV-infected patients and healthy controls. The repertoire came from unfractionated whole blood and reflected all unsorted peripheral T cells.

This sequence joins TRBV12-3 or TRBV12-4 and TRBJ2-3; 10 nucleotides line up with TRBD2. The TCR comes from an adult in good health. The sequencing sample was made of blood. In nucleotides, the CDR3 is TGTGCCAGCAGTTTCATGACTAGCGGGCAGAGCACAGATACGCAGTATTTT. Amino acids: CASSFMTSGQSTDTQYF.